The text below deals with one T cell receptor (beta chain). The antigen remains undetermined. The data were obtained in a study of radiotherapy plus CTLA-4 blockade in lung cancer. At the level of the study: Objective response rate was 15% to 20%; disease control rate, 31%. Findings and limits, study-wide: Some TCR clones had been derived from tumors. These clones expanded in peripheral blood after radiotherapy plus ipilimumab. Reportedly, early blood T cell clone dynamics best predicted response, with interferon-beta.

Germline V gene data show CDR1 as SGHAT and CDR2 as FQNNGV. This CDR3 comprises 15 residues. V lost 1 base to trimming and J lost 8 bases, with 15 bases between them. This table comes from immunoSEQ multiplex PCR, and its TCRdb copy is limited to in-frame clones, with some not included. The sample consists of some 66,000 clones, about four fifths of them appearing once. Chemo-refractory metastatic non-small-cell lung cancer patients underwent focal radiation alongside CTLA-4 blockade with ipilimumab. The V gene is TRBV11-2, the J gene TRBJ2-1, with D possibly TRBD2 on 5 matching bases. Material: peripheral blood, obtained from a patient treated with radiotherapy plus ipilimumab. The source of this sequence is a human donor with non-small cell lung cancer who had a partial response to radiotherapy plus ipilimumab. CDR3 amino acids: CASSLVGSGFYEQFF. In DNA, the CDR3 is TGTGCCAGCAGCTTAGTGGGGAGTGGGTTCTATGAGCAGTTCTTC.